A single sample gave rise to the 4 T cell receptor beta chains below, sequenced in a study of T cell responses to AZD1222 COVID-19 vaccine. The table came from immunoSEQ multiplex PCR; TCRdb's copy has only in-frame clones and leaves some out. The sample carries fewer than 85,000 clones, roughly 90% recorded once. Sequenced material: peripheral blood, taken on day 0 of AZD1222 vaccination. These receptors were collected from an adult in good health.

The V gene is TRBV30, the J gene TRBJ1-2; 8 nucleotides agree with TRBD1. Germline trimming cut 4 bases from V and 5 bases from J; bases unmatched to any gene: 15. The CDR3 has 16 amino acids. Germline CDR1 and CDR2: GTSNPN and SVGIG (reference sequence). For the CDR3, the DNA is TGTGCCTGGAACTCCCGGACAGGGCTTGGGGCGTATGGCTACACCTTC. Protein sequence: CAWNSRTGLGAYGYTF. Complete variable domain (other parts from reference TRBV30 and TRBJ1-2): SQTIHQWPATLVQPVGSPLSLECTVEGTSNPNLYWYRQAAGRGLQLLFYSVGIGQISSEVPQNLSASRPQDRQFILSSKKLLLSDSGFYLCAWNSRTGLGAYGYTFGSGTRLTVV.

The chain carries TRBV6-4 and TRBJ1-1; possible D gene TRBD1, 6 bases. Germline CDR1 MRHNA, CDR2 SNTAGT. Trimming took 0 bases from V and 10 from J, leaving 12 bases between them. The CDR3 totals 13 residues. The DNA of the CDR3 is TGTGCCAGCAGTGACTCTAGGGGGTCCCGAGCTTTCTTT. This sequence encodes CASSDSRGSRAFF.

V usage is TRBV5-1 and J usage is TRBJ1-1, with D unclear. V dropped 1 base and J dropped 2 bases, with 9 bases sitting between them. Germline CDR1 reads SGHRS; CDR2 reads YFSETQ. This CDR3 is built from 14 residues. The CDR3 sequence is CASSLSVLNTEAFF. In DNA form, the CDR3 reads TGCGCCAGCAGCTTGAGTGTGCTCAACACTGAAGCTTTCTTT.

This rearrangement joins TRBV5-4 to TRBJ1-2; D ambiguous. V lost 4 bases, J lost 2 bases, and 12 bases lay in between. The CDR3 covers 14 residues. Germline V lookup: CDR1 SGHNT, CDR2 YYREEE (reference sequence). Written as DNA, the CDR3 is TGTGCCAGCAGCGCAGTGAGAGGGAACTATGGCTACACCTTC. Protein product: CASSAVRGNYGYTF.